One sample yielded the 3 T cell receptor beta chains listed below, sequenced in a study of T cells in localized non-small cell lung cancer. The method was immunoSEQ multiplex PCR; TCRdb's version includes in-frame clones alone and lacks a portion of them. The sample consists of 29,000 or so clones, 88% of them appearing once. The specimen was peripheral blood, collected before any cancer treatment. The receptors originated from a female donor at least 60 years old with stage III squamous cell lung carcinoma.

The V and J genes are TRBV9 and TRBJ1-2; weak D call: TRBD1 (6 bases). V was pared by 0 bases and J by 0 bases, with 18 bases between. The germline gives CDR1 SGDLS, CDR2 YYNGEE. The CDR3 spans 18 residues. CDR3 residues: CASSVGGGTNSANYGYTF. For the CDR3, the DNA is TGTGCCAGCAGCGTAGGCGGAGGGACAAATTCAGCTAACTATGGCTACACCTTC. The complete variable domain, with remaining parts taken from reference TRBV9 and TRBJ1-2, reads DSGVTQTPKHLITATGQRVTLRCSPRSGDLSVYWYQQSLDQGLQFLIQYYNGEERAKGNILERFSAQQFPDLHSELNLSSLELGDSALYFCASSVGGGTNSANYGYTFGSGTRLTVV.

V is TRBV6-5 and J is TRBJ1-1; D is undetermined. The germline V gene has CDR1 MNHEY and CDR2 SVGAGI. V was pared by 7 bases and J by 5 bases, with 14 bases between. CDR3 length equals 13 residues. CDR3 DNA sequence: TGTGCCAGCACTGCGGCCACCGGGACTGAAGCTTTCTTT. The encoded protein is CASTAATGTEAFF.

The CDR3, as DNA: TGTGCCAGCAGCTCCAAGACAGGGGGATCCTACGAGCAGTACTTC. Its translation: CASSSKTGGSYEQYF. The J gene is TRBJ2-7, the V gene TRBV5-4; the match to TRBD1 covers 9 bases. Trimming at V came to 3 bases and at J to 1 base, leaving 5 bases not matched to a gene. This CDR3 region has 15 residues. From germline, CDR1 is SGHNT and CDR2 YYREEE (reference sequence).